Sequencing of this TCR beta chain was carried out in a study of blood T cell repertoires in COVID-19. Study at large: The origin of the acute and convalescent COVID-19 samples was the United States, Italy and Spain. The analysed material was cDNA or gDNA that came from T cells, B-cell-depleted T cells, or PBMCs.

Per the original methods: Estimates of nucleated cell counts were drawn from the amplification of reference gene primers. Here immunoSEQ multiplex PCR was the method, and the copy in TCRdb shows in-frame clones only, minus some. D and trimming come from the DNA, and the V and J calls and clone size come from that table. Among roughly 350,000 clones listed, roughly 86% were seen once. Per the germline V gene, CDR1 is SNHLY and CDR2 is FYNNEI. CDR3 length: 14 residues. V was pared by 2 bases and J by 5 bases, with 2 bases of the junction left unmatched. Followed longitudinally, the Seattle patients had been enrolled during active infection.

The sequencing sample was made of peripheral blood. The receptor comes from a woman aged 25 to 39 with COVID-19, enrolled during active disease. The chain carries TRBV2 and TRBJ2-3, with 9 bases fitting TRBD2. CDR3 DNA sequence: TGTGCCAGCAGTGAACAAGCGGGAGGAGATACGCAGTATTTT. Its translation: CASSEQAGGDTQYF.